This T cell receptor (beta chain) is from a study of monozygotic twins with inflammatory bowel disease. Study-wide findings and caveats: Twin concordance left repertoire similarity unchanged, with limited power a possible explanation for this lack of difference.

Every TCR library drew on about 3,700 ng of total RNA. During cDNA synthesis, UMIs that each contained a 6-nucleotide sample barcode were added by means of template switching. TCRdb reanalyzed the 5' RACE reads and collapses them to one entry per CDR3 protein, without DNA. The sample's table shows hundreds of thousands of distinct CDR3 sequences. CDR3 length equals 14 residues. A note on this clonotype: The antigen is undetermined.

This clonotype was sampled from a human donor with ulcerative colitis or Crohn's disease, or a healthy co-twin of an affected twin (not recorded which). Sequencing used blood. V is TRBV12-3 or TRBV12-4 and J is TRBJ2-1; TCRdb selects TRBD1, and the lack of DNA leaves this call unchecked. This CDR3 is CASRTGTDNNEQFF.